This T cell receptor beta chain derives from a study of radiation and T cells in renal cell carcinoma. Study in general: Nephrectomy followed 15 Gy stereotactic body radiation by 4 weeks. Study outcomes and limitations: Without pretreatment biopsies, baseline tumor clonotype presence was undetermined.

Described time point: baseline pretreatment blood. Treatment defined: 15 Gy SBRT to primary tumor, nephrectomy 4 weeks later. Some clones are missing from TCRdb's copy, which holds only in-frame ones; the method was immunoSEQ multiplex PCR. The sample holds roughly 130,000 clones, about 88% seen once. The V gene's germline CDR1 is SGHTA and CDR2 FQGNSA. V shed 1 base and J 4 bases; nucleotides not matched to a gene: 3. CDR3 length equals 15 residues. On this clone itself: Antigen: not known.

Sequencing used blood, obtained from a patient whose treatment included radiotherapy and nephrectomy. This clonotype originated in a woman in her 50s with renal cell carcinoma. The chain carries TRBV7-2 and TRBJ1-1, with 10 bases identical to TRBD1. The CDR3 loop is CASSLVGTGVTEAFF. The CDR3 DNA sequence: TGTGCCAGCAGCTTAGTCGGGACAGGGGTCACTGAAGCTTTCTTT.